These 9 T cell receptor beta chains came from one sample sequenced in a study of blood T cell repertoires in COVID-19. Measured with immunoSEQ multiplex PCR; TCRdb has only the in-frame clones, and not every one. The table includes about 120,000 clones, around 89% detected once. Sequencing used peripheral blood. These receptors were collected from a human donor with acute or convalescent COVID-19. The donor label of this sample is uncertain.

The sample holds one count of this clone. This is likely a read error, given that the CDR3 carries no conserved phenylalanine or tryptophan at its end. It is unclear where the CDR3 begins or ends on the DNA, so no DNA is shown, and the CDR3 is as TCRdb lists it. V gene TRBV19 combines with J gene TRBJ1-1. The CDR3 comprises 9 residues, both ends counted. Germline V CDR1 and CDR2: LNHDA, SQIVND (reference sequence). This CDR3 is CASPLMGVL.

This clone was found once. This chain uses TRBV18 with TRBJ2-2; no firm D call. The V gene's germline CDR1 is KGHSH and CDR2 LQKENI. This CDR3 spans 15 amino acids. V lost 0 bases, J lost 1 base, and 6 bases lay in between. DNA of the CDR3: TGTGCCAGCTCACCACCGTCCAGGAACACCGGGGAGCTGTTTTTT. Translation: CASSPPSRNTGELFF.

This clone showed up just a few times. This rearrangement joins TRBV4-3 to TRBJ2-5; TRBD2 matches at 9 bases. The V and J ends lost 2 bases and 4 bases, in that order; junction bases with no gene match: 11. CDR3 size: 17 residues. Per germline, CDR1 LGHNA and CDR2 YSLEER. CDR3 in amino acids: CASSQYVVGSGGETQYF. The CDR3, as DNA: TGCGCCAGCAGCCAATATGTGGTCGGTAGCGGGGGAGAGACCCAGTACTTC.

The chain links TRBV5-6 to TRBJ2-5; D is unresolved. Germline V CDR1 and CDR2: SGHDT, YYEEEE. Deletions cut 4 bases from V and 5 bases from J, with 12 bases between. The CDR3 is 13 residues long. The CDR3 here is CASSDGALETQYF. The CDR3 DNA follows: TGTGCCAGCAGCGATGGTGCGTTGGAGACCCAGTACTTC.

The chain recombines TRBV9 with TRBJ2-3; 10 nucleotides align to TRBD2. CDR1 is SGDLS, CDR2 YYNGEE, per germline. V dropped 0 bases and J dropped 7; count of bases not matched to a gene: 5. The CDR3 consists of 15 residues. The CDR3 region has the DNA TGTGCCAGCAGCGTAGCTCTAGCGGGGGTAAATACGCAGTATTTT. Amino acids: CASSVALAGVNTQYF. The whole variable domain, remainder taken from reference TRBV9 and TRBJ2-3, is DSGVTQTPKHLITATGQRVTLRCSPRSGDLSVYWYQQSLDQGLQFLIQYYNGEERAKGNILERFSAQQFPDLHSELNLSSLELGDSALYFCASSVALAGVNTQYFGPGTRLTVL.

This clone was observed a single time. The chain joins TRBV7-9 to TRBJ1-2, with 8 positions matching TRBD1. This CDR3 has 13 amino acids. Germline V gives CDR1 SEHNR, CDR2 FQNEAQ (reference sequence). V lost 5 bases to trimming and J lost 5 bases; unmatched junction nucleotides: 4. As DNA, the CDR3 is TGTGCCAGCAGCCGCGGACAGGGTTATGGCTACACCTTC. It codes for CASSRGQGYGYTF.

The chain links TRBV29-1 to TRBJ2-7; a possible D gene is TRBD2 (5 bases). Between the trimmed V and J ends, which lost 4 bases and 2 bases, there was a span of 12 bases. This CDR3 has 13 amino acids. CDR1 is SQVTM, CDR2 ANQGSEA, per germline. CDR3 protein: CSVGRGGPYEQYF. DNA of the CDR3: TGCAGCGTTGGTCGTGGAGGACCCTACGAGCAGTACTTC.

The chain carries TRBV4-2 and TRBJ2-3; no clear D. CDR3 length equals 17 residues. V lost 1 base, J lost 2 bases, and 16 bases lay in between. Germline V gene lookup returns CDR1 LGHNA and CDR2 YNFKEQ. The CDR3 DNA is TGTGCCAGCAGCCAAGCCCAAGGCGGCTTCGTCACAGATACGCAGTATTTT. Its translation: CASSQAQGGFVTDTQYF.

V gene TRBV19 combines with J gene TRBJ1-6, with TRBD1 matching 8 bases. Germline values: CDR1 LNHDA, CDR2 SQIVND (reference sequence). Trimming took 10 bases from V and 7 from J; bases not matched to a gene: 9. The CDR3 length is 14 residues. CDR3 protein: CATRTGFGNSPLHF. The CDR3 DNA sequence: TGTGCCACGCGGACAGGGTTTGGGAATTCACCCCTCCACTTT. The full variable domain, completed using reference TRBV19 and TRBJ1-6, is DGGITQSPKYLFRKEGQNVTLSCEQNLNHDAMYWYRQDPGQGLRLIYYSQIVNDFQKGDIAEGYSVSREKKESFPLTVTSAQKNPTAFYLCATRTGFGNSPLHFGNGTRLTVT.